This T cell receptor (beta chain) is from a study of cytomegalovirus exposure and HLA in healthy donors. Study-level results: In a later analysis, CMV-associated beta chains were mostly HLA-associated, it appeared.

Germline lookup yields CDR1 KGHSY and CDR2 FQNENV. V shed 2 bases, J shed 7 bases, and the junction held 6 bases outside the gene matches. The CDR3 is made up of 16 amino acids. Amplification used 60 Vbeta primers and 13 Jbeta primers. Using immunoSEQ multiplex PCR, the repertoire was profiled, and TCRdb retains in-frame clones only, with some absent. This table holds 80,000 to 100,000 clones, roughly 80% found once. Healthy individuals who donated bone marrow served as the donors. Unrecorded immune exposure was likely among donors, who were nominally healthy when sampled. The CMV serostatus of this donor went unrecorded. Comment on this clone: Antigen: not known.

Sequencing input: PBMCs. This clonotype originated in a human donor in good health. The chain is built from TRBV16 and TRBJ1-6, with 9 bases lining up with TRBD1. The CDR3 sequence: CASSQEDRGRNSPLHF. The DNA for the CDR3 is TGTGCCAGCAGCCAAGAGGACAGGGGTAGGAATTCACCCCTCCACTTT.